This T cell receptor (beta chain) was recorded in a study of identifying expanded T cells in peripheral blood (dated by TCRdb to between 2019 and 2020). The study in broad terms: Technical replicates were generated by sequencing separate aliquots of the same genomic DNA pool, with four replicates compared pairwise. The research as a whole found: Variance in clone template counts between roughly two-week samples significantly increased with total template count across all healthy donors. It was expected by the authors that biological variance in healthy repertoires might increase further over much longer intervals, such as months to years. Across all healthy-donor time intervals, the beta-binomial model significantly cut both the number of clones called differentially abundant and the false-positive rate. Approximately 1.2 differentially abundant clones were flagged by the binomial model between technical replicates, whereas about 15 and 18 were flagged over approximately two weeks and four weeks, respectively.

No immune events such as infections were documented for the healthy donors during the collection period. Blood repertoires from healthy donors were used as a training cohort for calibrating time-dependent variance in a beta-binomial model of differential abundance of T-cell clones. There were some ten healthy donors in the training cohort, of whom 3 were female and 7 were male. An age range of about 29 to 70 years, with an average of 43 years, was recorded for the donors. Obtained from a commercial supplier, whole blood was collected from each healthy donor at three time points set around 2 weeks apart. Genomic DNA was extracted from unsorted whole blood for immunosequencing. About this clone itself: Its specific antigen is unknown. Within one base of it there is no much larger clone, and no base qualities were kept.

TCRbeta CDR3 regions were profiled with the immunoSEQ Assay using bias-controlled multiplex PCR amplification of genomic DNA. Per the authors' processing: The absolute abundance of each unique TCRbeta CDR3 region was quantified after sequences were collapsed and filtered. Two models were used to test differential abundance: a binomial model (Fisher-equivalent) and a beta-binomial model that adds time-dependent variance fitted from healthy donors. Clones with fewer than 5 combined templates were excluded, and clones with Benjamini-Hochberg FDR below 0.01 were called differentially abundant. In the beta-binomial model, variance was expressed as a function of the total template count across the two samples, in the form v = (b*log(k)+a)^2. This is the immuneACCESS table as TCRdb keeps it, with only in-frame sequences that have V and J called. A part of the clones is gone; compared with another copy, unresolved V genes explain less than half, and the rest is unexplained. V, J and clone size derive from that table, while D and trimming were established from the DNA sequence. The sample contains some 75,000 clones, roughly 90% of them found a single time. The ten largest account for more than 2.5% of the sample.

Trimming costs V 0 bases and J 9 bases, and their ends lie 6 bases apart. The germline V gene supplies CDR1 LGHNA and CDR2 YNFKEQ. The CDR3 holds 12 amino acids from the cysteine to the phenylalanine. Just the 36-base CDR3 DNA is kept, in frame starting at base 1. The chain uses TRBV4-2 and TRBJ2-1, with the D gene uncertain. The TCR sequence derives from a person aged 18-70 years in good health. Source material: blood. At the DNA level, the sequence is TGTGCCAGCAGCCAAGATTTCTTTGAGCAGTTCTTC. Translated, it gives CASSQDFFEQFF.